Presented here are 21 T cell receptor beta chains from one specimen sequenced in a study of T cell clonality in common variable immunodeficiency. Profiling relied on immunoSEQ multiplex PCR, and the TCRdb table lists in-frame clones only, not all of them. The specimen has about 52,000 clones, none found just once. The sequencing sample was made of peripheral blood mononuclear cells. These receptors all come from a person aged 18 to 75 in good health.

This clone was detected ten times or more. From the germline J gene comes the end of the CDR3, since the read stops 3 residues before it. The chain couples TRBV20-1 to TRBJ2-7, with 7 positions matching TRBD1. CDR1 is DFQATT, CDR2 SNEGSKA, per germline (reference sequence). V dropped 2 bases and J dropped 2; count of bases not matched to a gene: 9. The CDR3 extends over 15 amino acids. CDR3 in amino acids: CSARTLSGQTYEQYF. Partial CDR3 DNA: TGCAGTGCTAGAACCCTATCGGGACAGACCTACGAG.

Many counts were recorded for this clone. The CDR3 is cut off 3 residues early in the read; its end comes from the germline J gene. The V and J genes are TRBV5-6 and TRBJ1-1; D perhaps matches TRBD1 (6 bases). The CDR3 is 15 amino acids. Per the germline V gene, CDR1 is SGHDT and CDR2 is YYEEEE. V was clipped by 2 bases and J by 3 bases, with 14 bases between them. The CDR3 bases that were read are TGTGCCAGCAGCTTAAGTTTGGGGGCAGACACTGAA. Translation gives CASSLSLGADTE. The full CDR3 protein reads CASSLSLGADTEAFF.

A word on this clone: The read stops 3 residues short of the end of the CDR3; the missing end is completed from the germline J gene. The V gene is TRBV6-2 or TRBV6-3, the J gene TRBJ1-1; D is perhaps TRBD1 (6 bases). Germline-derived CDR1 and CDR2 are MNHEY and SVGEGT. The CDR3 sequence is 14 residues long. The CDR3 DNA, read in part, is TGTGCCAGCAGACGACAGGTATACGATCCTGGA. It codes for CASRRQVYDPG. Given in full, the CDR3 is CASRRQVYDPGAFF.

The table lists this clone with a few counts. The read gets to within 3 residues of the CDR3 end, and the germline J gene fills in the rest. The genes are TRBV19 and TRBJ2-4; D is possibly TRBD2 (5 bases). CDR3 length: 12 amino acids. The germline V gene encodes CDR1 LNHDA and CDR2 SQIVND (reference sequence). The DNA read from the CDR3 is TGTGCCAGTAGCCTACGCGACTATGGT. The encoded protein is CASSLRDYG. The entire CDR3 is CASSLRDYGQYF.

This clone was seen a few times. Mismatch with germline at one junction end may stem from a read error. Sequencing ends 3 residues short of the CDR3 end; the germline J gene provides the rest. The chain is built from TRBV7-6 and TRBJ1-1; TRBD1 is a possible D gene (5 bases). Germline V gene sequence: CDR1 SGHVS, CDR2 FNYEAQ. This CDR3 has 15 residues. CDR3 residues: CASNLPRGVNTEAFF. Incomplete CDR3 DNA: TGTGCCAGCAACTTACCCCGGGGGGTGAACACTGAA.

Worth noting for this clone: The sequenced fragment ends 3 residues before the CDR3 boundary, so the rest is inferred from the germline J gene. This rearrangement joins TRBV7-2 to TRBJ1-4, with a weak D call TRBD1 (6 bases). This CDR3 is built from 15 residues. Germline V gives CDR1 SGHTA, CDR2 FQGNSA. The sequenced CDR3 bases are TGTGCCAGCAATGCGGGACACGGTTATAATTCACCA. Encoded protein: CASNAGHGYNSP. The full CDR3 reads CASNAGHGYNSPLFF.

This clone was recorded many times. The sequence runs out 3 residues before the end of the CDR3; the remainder is reconstructed from the germline J gene. The chain combines TRBV18 with TRBJ1-4; 7 nucleotides line up with TRBD1. This CDR3 contains 16 residues. J gave up 2 bases and V 6 bases, and 9 bases lay outside the gene matches. CDR1 and CDR2 from the germline V gene are KGHSH and LQKENI. The CDR3 protein is CASSRQGAGTNEKLFF. The DNA read from the CDR3 is TGTGCCAGCTCCCGACAGGGCGCGGGGACTAATGAAAAA.

This clone was observed at least ten times. The CDR3: CASTLAPGQVNEKLFF. CDR3 bases read: TGTGCCAGTACCCTCGCCCCCGGTCAGGTTAATGAAAAA. The rearrangement links TRBV19 to TRBJ1-4; D is unresolved. The read falls 3 residues short of the CDR3 end, and the missing part is taken from the germline J gene. Germline assignment: CDR1 LNHDA and CDR2 SQIVND (reference sequence). The V end was cut by 7 bases, the J end by 4 bases, with 19 bases between. This CDR3 has 16 amino acids.

About this clone: The read comes to an end 3 residues before the CDR3 does, leaving the germline J gene to fill in the end. V gene TRBV18 combines with J gene TRBJ2-7, with D perhaps TRBD2 (6 bases). The CDR3 sequence is 14 residues long. The germline CDR1 and CDR2 sequences are KGHSH and LQKENI. The V end was cut by 3 bases, the J end by 3 bases, with 12 bases between. The CDR3 is CASSPEGLDYEQYF. The covered CDR3 bases are TGTGCCAGCTCACCGGAGGGGTTAGACTACGAG.

This clone was seen ten or more times. The read stops 3 residues short of the end of the CDR3; the missing end is completed from the germline J gene. J is TRBJ2-7 and V is TRBV29-1, with 7 positions matching TRBD2. This CDR3 has 14 amino acids. Germline V gene sequence: CDR1 SQVTM, CDR2 ANQGSEA. V trimming: 6 bases; J trimming: 4 bases; junction bases outside the gene matches: 12. The sequenced CDR3 bases are TGCAGCGTCGAGGCCGGGACTAATGGGTACGAG. Amino acids: CSVEAGTNGYE. The full-length CDR3 reads as CSVEAGTNGYEQYF.

As to this clone: Coverage ceases 3 residues before the CDR3 finishes, and the germline J gene fills in the end. This chain links TRBV2 with TRBJ2-3; 11 nucleotides align to TRBD1. CDR1 is SNHLY and CDR2 is FYNNEI in the germline V gene. The CDR3 length is 12 residues. CDR3 sequence reads: CASGTGGETQYF. Incomplete CDR3 DNA: TGTGCCAGCGGGACAGGGGGTGAGACG. Drawing the rest from reference TRBV2 and TRBJ2-3, the complete variable domain is EPEVTQTPSHQVTQMGQEVILRCVPISNHLYFYWYRQILGQKVEFLVSFYNNEISEKSEIFDDQFSVERPDGSNFTLKIRSTKLEDSAMYFCASGTGGETQYFGPGTRLTVL.

This clone was recorded at least ten times. With the read ending 3 residues before the CDR3 end, the germline J gene is used to fill in that end. The chain employs TRBV11-2 and TRBJ1-4; perhaps TRBD1 as D (5 bases). This CDR3 is built from 14 residues. The germline CDR1 and CDR2 sequences are SGHAT and FQNNGV. The CDR3 region is CASSRDSLAGKLFF. The part of the CDR3 DNA that was read is TGTGCCAGCAGCCGTGACAGCCTGGCCGGGAAA.

Of note for this clone: Sequencing ends 3 residues short of the CDR3 end; the germline J gene provides the rest. The chain combines TRBV2 with TRBJ2-7; 8 positions match TRBD1. There are 18 residues in the CDR3. V shed 1 base and J 4 bases; nucleotides not matched to a gene: 15. Germline values: CDR1 SNHLY, CDR2 FYNNEI. The sequenced CDR3 bases are TGTGCCAGCAGTGAAGAAGGGTATGGGCGGGACAGGCCTTACGAG. Amino acid sequence: CASSEEGYGRDRPYE. The CDR3 reads in full as CASSEEGYGRDRPYEQYF.

Ten or more counts support this clone. The sequence runs out 3 residues before the end of the CDR3; the remainder is reconstructed from the germline J gene. The chain employs TRBV19 and TRBJ2-2; D unresolved. The length of the CDR3 is 14 residues. The V gene's germline CDR1 is LNHDA and CDR2 SQIVND (reference sequence). Trimming shortened V by 3 bases and J by 8 bases, and 13 bases separated the two germline ends. CDR3 protein: CASSISTARGELFF. CDR3 DNA (partial): TGTGCCAGTAGTATTTCTACTGCTCGGGGGGAG.

The DNA read from the CDR3 is TGTGCCAGCTCTCCTACTAGCGGGAGTTCGTACGAC. This codes for CASSPTSGSSYD. Given in full, the CDR3 is CASSPTSGSSYDYTF. This chain joins TRBV18 and TRBJ1-2; no firm D call. Coverage ceases 3 residues before the CDR3 finishes, and the germline J gene fills in the end. The CDR3 spans 15 residues. CDR1 KGHSH and CDR2 LQKENI come from the germline V gene.

The table lists this clone with many counts. The read comes to an end 3 residues before the CDR3 does, leaving the germline J gene to fill in the end. The chain links TRBV7-6 to TRBJ1-1, with a possible D match to TRBD1 (5 bases). The CDR3 covers 14 residues. Germline V gives CDR1 SGHVS, CDR2 FNYEAQ. Between the trimmed V and J ends, which lost 1 base and 4 bases, there was a span of 10 bases. CDR3 sequence reads: CASSLVQGPTEAFF. The sequenced part of the CDR3 DNA is TGTGCCAGCAGCTTAGTTCAGGGTCCCACTGAA. Looking up the rest from reference TRBV7-6 and TRBJ1-1 gives the full variable domain: GAGVSQSPRYKVTKRGQDVALRCDPISGHVSLYWYRQALGQGPEFLTYFNYEAQQDKSGLPNDRFSAERPEGSISTLTIQRTEQRDSAMYRCASSLVQGPTEAFFGQGTRLTVV.

This clone has a count of ten or more. The CDR3 end falls 3 residues outside the read, so it is completed with the germline J gene. This sequence joins TRBV12-3 or TRBV12-4 and TRBJ2-3; 8 nucleotides agree with TRBD2. V was clipped by 2 bases and J by 2 bases; unmatched bases: 6. CDR3 length: 16 residues. The part of the CDR3 DNA that was read is TGTGCCAGCAGTTTATGGCGTAGCGGGAACACAGATACG. Amino acids: CASSLWRSGNTDT. The full CDR3 reads CASSLWRSGNTDTQYF.

This clone has a handful of counts. The CDR3 extends 3 residues past the end of the read, so its final part is completed from the germline J gene. V gene TRBV7-6 combines with J gene TRBJ1-3; D might be TRBD1 (6 bases). The germline V and J ends were trimmed by 1 base and 5 bases, with 12 bases remaining between them. Germline values: CDR1 SGHVS, CDR2 FNYEAQ. The CDR3 loop spans 15 amino acids. The CDR3 sequence: CASSLGGGVRNTIYF. The part of the CDR3 DNA that was read is TGTGCCAGCAGCTTAGGAGGGGGAGTCAGAAACACC.

This clone was detected ten times or more. The CDR3 is cut off 3 residues early in the read; its end comes from the germline J gene. The genes are TRBV10-1 and TRBJ2-7; the D gene is possibly TRBD2 (6 bases). V was pared by 0 bases and J by 6 bases, with 9 bases between. The CDR3 is made up of 13 amino acids. Germline CDR1 and CDR2: WNHNN and SYGVQD (reference sequence). CDR3 region: CASSESFGGEQYF. The DNA read from the CDR3 is TGCGCCAGCAGTGAGTCTTTCGGGGGCGAG.

This clone was recorded at least ten times. Read data end 3 residues before the CDR3 end; the end is taken from the germline J gene. This chain connects TRBV2 to TRBJ1-5; the D is unclear. The CDR3 runs to 15 residues. The V gene lost 1 base and the J gene lost 4 bases, with 11 bases spanning the gap. CDR1 is SNHLY and CDR2 is FYNNEI in the germline V gene. CDR3 loop: CASSEDSLVNQPQHF. The part of the CDR3 DNA that was read is TGTGCCAGCAGTGAAGACAGTTTGGTAAATCAGCCC.

There are a few counts of this clone. The DNA ends 3 residues before the CDR3 does, and the rest of the CDR3 is filled in from the germline J gene. The same CDR3 can be traced to other DNA sequences in this sample. The V call is TRBV18, the J call TRBJ1-3; D gene unclear. The V end lost 3 bases, the J end lost 0 bases, and 12 bases lay between the germline ends. This CDR3 spans 16 amino acids. Germline V gene lookup returns CDR1 KGHSH and CDR2 LQKENI. The CDR3 protein is CASSPTNSHSGNTIYF. The part of the CDR3 DNA that was read is TGTGCCAGCTCACCGACGAACAGCCACTCTGGAAACACC.